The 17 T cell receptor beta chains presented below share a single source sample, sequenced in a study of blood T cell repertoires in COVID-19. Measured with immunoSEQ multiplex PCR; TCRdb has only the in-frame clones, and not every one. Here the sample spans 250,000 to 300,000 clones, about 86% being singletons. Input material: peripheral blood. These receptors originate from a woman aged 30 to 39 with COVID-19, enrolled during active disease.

The CDR3 sequence: CSAGTGRVNYGYTF. As DNA, the CDR3 is TGCAGCGCCGGGACAGGGAGAGTTAACTATGGCTACACCTTC. The chain couples TRBV29-1 to TRBJ1-2; 9 nucleotides match TRBD1. The germline V gene encodes CDR1 SQVTM and CDR2 ANQGSEA. With V trimmed by 7 bases and J by 1 base, 7 bases remained unmatched. The CDR3 totals 14 residues.

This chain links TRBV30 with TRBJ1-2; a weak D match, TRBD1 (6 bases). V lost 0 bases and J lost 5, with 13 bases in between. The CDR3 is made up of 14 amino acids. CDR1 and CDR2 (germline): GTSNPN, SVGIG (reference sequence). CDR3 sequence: CAWSVYRTAYGYTF. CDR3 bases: TGTGCCTGGAGTGTATATAGGACAGCTTATGGCTACACCTTC.

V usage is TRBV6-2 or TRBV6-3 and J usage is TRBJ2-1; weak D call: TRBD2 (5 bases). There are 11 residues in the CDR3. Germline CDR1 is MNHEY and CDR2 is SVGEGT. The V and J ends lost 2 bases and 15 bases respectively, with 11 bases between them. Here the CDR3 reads CASSYRLARFF. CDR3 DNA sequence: TGTGCCAGCAGTTACCGGCTAGCTAGGTTCTTC.

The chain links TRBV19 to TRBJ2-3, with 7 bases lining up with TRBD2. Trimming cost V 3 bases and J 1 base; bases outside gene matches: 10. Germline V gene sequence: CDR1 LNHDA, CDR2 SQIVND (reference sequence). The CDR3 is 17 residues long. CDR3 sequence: CASSILQAGPRTDTQYF. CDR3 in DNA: TGTGCCAGTAGTATCCTTCAAGCGGGGCCGCGCACAGATACGCAGTATTTT.

The CDR3 loop reads CASSSLADTQYF. DNA of the CDR3: TGTGCCAGCAGCTCCTTAGCAGATACGCAGTATTTT. The V and J genes are TRBV5-4 and TRBJ2-3; D is uncertain. Per the germline V gene, CDR1 is SGHNT and CDR2 is YYREEE (reference sequence). V dropped 3 bases and J dropped 4 bases, with 6 bases sitting between them. The CDR3 loop spans 12 amino acids. Using reference TRBV5-4 and TRBJ2-3 for the parts outside the CDR3, the full variable domain is ETGVTQSPTHLIKTRGQQVTLRCSSQSGHNTVSWYQQALGQGPQFIFQYYREEENGRGNFPPRFSGLQFPNYSSELNVNALELDDSALYLCASSSLADTQYFGPGTRLTVL.

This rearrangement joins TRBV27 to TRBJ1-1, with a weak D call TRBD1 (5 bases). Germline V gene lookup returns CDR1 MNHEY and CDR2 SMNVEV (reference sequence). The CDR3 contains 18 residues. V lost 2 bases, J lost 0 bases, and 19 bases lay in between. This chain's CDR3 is CASSLVGAPPFMNTEAFF. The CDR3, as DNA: TGTGCCAGCAGTTTAGTAGGGGCCCCTCCTTTCATGAACACTGAAGCTTTCTTT.

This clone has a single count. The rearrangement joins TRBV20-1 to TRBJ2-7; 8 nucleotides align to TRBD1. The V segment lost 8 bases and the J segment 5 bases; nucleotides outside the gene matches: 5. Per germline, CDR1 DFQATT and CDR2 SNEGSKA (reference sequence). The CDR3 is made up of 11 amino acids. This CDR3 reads CSTTGGNEQYF. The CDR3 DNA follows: TGCAGTACCACAGGGGGTAACGAGCAGTACTTC.

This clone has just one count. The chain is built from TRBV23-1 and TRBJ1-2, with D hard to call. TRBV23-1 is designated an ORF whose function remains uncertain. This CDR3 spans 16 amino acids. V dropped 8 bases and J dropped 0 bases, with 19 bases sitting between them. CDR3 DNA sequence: TGCGCCAGCCACCAAAGGGAGGGAGACTCTAACTATGGCTACACCTTC. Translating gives CASHQREGDSNYGYTF.

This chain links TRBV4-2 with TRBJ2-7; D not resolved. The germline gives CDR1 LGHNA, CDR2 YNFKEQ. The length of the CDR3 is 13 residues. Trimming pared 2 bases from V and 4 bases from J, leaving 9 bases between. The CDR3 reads CASSQSSTYEQYF. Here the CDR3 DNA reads TGTGCCAGCAGCCAATCCTCCACTTACGAGCAGTACTTC.

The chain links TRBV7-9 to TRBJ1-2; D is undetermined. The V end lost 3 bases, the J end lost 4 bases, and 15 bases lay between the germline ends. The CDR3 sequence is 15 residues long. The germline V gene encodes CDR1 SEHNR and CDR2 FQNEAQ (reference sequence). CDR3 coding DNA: TGTGCCAGCAGCTTCGGTGGGCGATACGGCTATGGCTACACCTTC. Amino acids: CASSFGGRYGYGYTF.

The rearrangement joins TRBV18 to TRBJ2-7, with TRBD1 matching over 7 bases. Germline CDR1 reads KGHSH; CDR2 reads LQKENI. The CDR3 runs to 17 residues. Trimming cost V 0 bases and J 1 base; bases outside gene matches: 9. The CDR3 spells CASSPPGRAGGSYEQYF. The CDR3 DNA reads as TGTGCCAGCTCACCACCTGGAAGGGCAGGGGGTTCCTACGAGCAGTACTTC.

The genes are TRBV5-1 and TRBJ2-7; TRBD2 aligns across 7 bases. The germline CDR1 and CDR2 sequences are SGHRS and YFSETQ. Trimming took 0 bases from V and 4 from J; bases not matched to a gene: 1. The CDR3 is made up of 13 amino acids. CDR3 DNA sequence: TGCGCCAGCAGCTTGGTTAGCGGGTACGAGCAGTACTTC. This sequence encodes CASSLVSGYEQYF.

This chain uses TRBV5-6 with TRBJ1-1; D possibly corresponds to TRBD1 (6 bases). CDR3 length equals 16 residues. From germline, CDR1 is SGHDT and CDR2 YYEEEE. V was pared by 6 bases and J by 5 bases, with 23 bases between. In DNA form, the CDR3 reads TGTGCCAGCATCCTGGGGTCAGGGGTTGAAGGGACTGAAGCTTTCTTT. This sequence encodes CASILGSGVEGTEAFF.

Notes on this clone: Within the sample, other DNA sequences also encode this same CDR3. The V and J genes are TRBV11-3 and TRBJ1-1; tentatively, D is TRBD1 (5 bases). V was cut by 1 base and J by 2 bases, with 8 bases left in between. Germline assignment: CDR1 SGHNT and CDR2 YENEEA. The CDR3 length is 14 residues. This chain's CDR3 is CASSLGGGNTEAFF. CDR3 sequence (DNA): TGTGCCAGCAGCTTAGGGGGCGGAAACACTGAAGCTTTCTTT.

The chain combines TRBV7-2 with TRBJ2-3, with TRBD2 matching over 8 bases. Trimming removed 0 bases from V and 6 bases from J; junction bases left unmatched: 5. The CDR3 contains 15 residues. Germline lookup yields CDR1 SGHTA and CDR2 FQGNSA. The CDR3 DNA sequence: TGTGCCAGCAGCTTAGCGTCGGGGGGGGCGGATACGCAGTATTTT. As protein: CASSLASGGADTQYF.

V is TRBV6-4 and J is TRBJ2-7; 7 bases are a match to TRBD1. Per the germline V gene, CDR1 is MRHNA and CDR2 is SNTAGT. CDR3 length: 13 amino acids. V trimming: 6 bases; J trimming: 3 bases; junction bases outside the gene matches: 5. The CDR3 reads CASSRDSYYEQYF. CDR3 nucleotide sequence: TGTGCCAGCAGCCGGGACAGCTACTACGAGCAGTACTTC.

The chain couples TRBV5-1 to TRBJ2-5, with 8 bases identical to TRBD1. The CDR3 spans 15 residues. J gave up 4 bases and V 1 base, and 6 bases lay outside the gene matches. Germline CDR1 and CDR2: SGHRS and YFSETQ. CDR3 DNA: TGCGCCAGCAGCTTGCCGAGACAGGGGAGAGAGACCCAGTACTTC. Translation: CASSLPRQGRETQYF.